What follows describes a single T cell receptor beta chain. Antigen: not known. Molecular barcoding with unique molecular identifiers was used for the TCRbeta library. TCRdb used MiXCR to reprocess the PCR reads, holding one entry per CDR3 protein. The sample includes over 400,000 distinct CDR3 sequences, around 46% of them seen just once. The data were obtained in a study of T-cell reconstitution after alpha-beta-depleted transplantation in children. Study results and caveats: Diversity and T-cell counts at one year after transplant derived mostly from new T cells.

This TCR derives from a girl aged 2 to 9 with aplastic anemia, due to receive a stem cell transplant. Sequenced here: PBMCs, sampled before TCRalphabeta/CD19-depleted stem cell transplant.

The CDR3 region is CATSRDSLHYEQYF. As DNA, the CDR3 is TGTGCCACCAGCAGAGACTCCCTCCACTACGAGCAGTACTTC. The rearrangement uses TRBV15 and TRBJ2-7; D gene unclear. There are 14 residues in the CDR3. Trimming cost V 0 bases and J 3 bases, with 9 bases left between them. CDR1 is LNHNV and CDR2 is YYDKDF in the germline V gene (reference sequence).